This T cell receptor beta chain was captured by sequencing in a study of blood T cell repertoires in COVID-19. Study summary: Both acute and convalescent COVID-19 samples were obtained from the United States, Italy and Spain. T cells, B-cell-depleted T cells, or PBMCs supplied cDNA or gDNA.

V shed 5 bases and J 2 bases; nucleotides not matched to a gene: 11. Germline V gene lookup returns CDR1 LNHDA and CDR2 SQIVND (reference sequence). The CDR3 runs 18 residues. Patients from Seattle were sampled longitudinally, starting during active infection. In the original analysis: Estimated nucleated cell counts came from reference gene primer amplification. Assay: immunoSEQ multiplex PCR; the TCRdb copy retains only in-frame clones and omits some. V, J and clone size are those of that table, while D and trimming were read from the DNA. The sample contains about 500,000 clones, approximately 91% of which appear only once.

This clonotype originated in a woman aged 45-59 years with COVID-19, enrolled during active disease. The sample taken for sequencing was peripheral blood. The chain is built from TRBV19 and TRBJ1-3; 11 bases are a match to TRBD1. CDR3 region: CASSRTGGAYSPGNTIYF. The CDR3 DNA reads as TGTGCCAGTAGTCGGACAGGGGGCGCTTATTCGCCTGGAAACACCATATATTTT.